These 20 T cell receptor beta chains came from one sample sequenced in a study of blood T cell repertoires in COVID-19. Clones were read by immunoSEQ multiplex PCR, and TCRdb kept only the in-frame ones, dropping some. The sample lists around 72,000 clones, roughly 81% seen once, with more than 20% in the top ten. The sequencing input was peripheral blood. These receptors came from an older woman with acute or convalescent COVID-19.

V is TRBV4-1 and J is TRBJ2-4; perhaps TRBD2 as D (5 bases). There are 13 residues in the CDR3. Trimming took 5 bases from V and 6 from J, leaving 11 bases between them. Per the germline V gene, CDR1 is MGHRA and CDR2 is YSYEKL. The CDR3 spells CASSEASLNIQYF. CDR3 DNA: TGCGCCAGCAGCGAGGCTAGCCTAAACATTCAGTACTTC.

The V gene is TRBV5-1, the J gene TRBJ1-2; 7 bases fit TRBD1. V lost 5 bases to trimming and J lost 2 bases; unmatched junction nucleotides: 6. This CDR3 region has 14 residues. Looked up from germline, CDR1 is SGHRS and CDR2 is YFSETQ. The CDR3 spells CASSHTGDNYGYTF. The DNA for the CDR3 is TGCGCCAGCAGTCACACAGGGGACAACTATGGCTACACCTTC.

V is TRBV6-1 and J is TRBJ1-3; 9 nucleotides agree with TRBD1. V trimming: 4 bases; J trimming: 0 bases; junction bases outside the gene matches: 4. CDR1 and CDR2 (germline): MNHNS, SASEGT. The CDR3 has 16 amino acids. CDR3 coding DNA: TGTGCCAGCAGTGGGACAGGGGCCTTCTCTGGAAACACCATATATTTT. This encodes CASSGTGAFSGNTIYF.

The genes are TRBV6-5 and TRBJ2-5; no reliable D call. The germline gives CDR1 MNHEY, CDR2 SVGAGI. CDR3 size: 14 residues. Trimming took 0 bases from V and 4 from J, leaving 9 bases between them. CDR3 nucleotide sequence: TGTGCCAGCAGTTACTCCCCGATTAGAGAGACCCAGTACTTC. This sequence encodes CASSYSPIRETQYF.

This chain uses TRBV14 with TRBJ2-3; TRBD2 agrees at 14 bases. The CDR3 totals 17 residues. Germline trimming cut 3 bases from V and 3 bases from J; bases unmatched to any gene: 5. Germline V CDR1 and CDR2: SGHDN, FVKESK. The CDR3 sequence is CASSQKGTSGSTDTQYF. For the CDR3, the DNA is TGTGCCAGCAGCCAGAAGGGGACTAGCGGGAGTACAGATACGCAGTATTTT.

The chain joins TRBV19 to TRBJ2-1; TRBD2 matches at 11 bases. V shed 3 bases and J 7 bases; nucleotides not matched to a gene: 11. Germline V gene sequence: CDR1 LNHDA, CDR2 SQIVND (reference sequence). The CDR3 length is 17 residues. CDR3: CASSIPITSGGGNEQFF. The CDR3 DNA is TGTGCCAGTAGTATTCCCATCACTAGCGGGGGAGGGAATGAGCAGTTCTTC.

This clone was observed a few times. The J gene is TRBJ2-2, the V gene TRBV6-4, with 8 bases identical to TRBD1. Germline V gene data show CDR1 as MRHNA and CDR2 as SNTAGT. J lost 3 bases, V lost 6 bases, and 0 bases had no gene match. This CDR3 is built from 13 residues. The CDR3 loop is CASRTGDTGELFF. The CDR3 nucleotides read TGTGCCAGCAGGACAGGGGACACCGGGGAGCTGTTTTTT.

This chain joins TRBV27 and TRBJ2-7, with a tentative D call TRBD2 (5 bases). The germline CDR1 and CDR2 sequences are MNHEY and SMNVEV (reference sequence). Deletions cut 8 bases from V and 0 bases from J, with 14 bases between. The CDR3 contains 14 residues. Here the CDR3 DNA reads TGTGCCAGCGGAGGCCAGGAGAGCTCCTACGAGCAGTACTTC. Translation gives CASGGQESSYEQYF.

The chain combines TRBV10-1 with TRBJ1-1; tentatively, D is TRBD1 (6 bases). The CDR3 totals 15 residues. Trimming took 3 bases from V and 6 from J, leaving 17 bases between them. The germline CDR1 and CDR2 sequences are WNHNN and SYGVQD (reference sequence). The CDR3 sequence: CASSDPGEGVSEAFF. CDR3 nucleotides: TGCGCCAGCAGTGACCCCGGGGAGGGGGTATCTGAAGCTTTCTTT.

The chain combines TRBV5-1 with TRBJ2-6, with TRBD1 identical over 9 bases. There are 16 residues in the CDR3. The J segment lost 0 bases and the V segment lost 5 bases, leaving 3 bases of the junction unmatched. CDR1 is SGHRS, CDR2 YFSETQ, per germline. The CDR3 loop is CASRQGASSGANVLTF. The CDR3 bases are TGCGCCAGCAGACAGGGGGCGTCCTCTGGGGCCAACGTCCTGACTTTC.

The chain carries TRBV19 and TRBJ2-2; 9 bases agree with TRBD2. Losses at the gene ends were 6 bases for V and 2 bases for J; bases not matched to a gene: 7. The CDR3 covers 16 residues. Germline V CDR1 and CDR2: LNHDA, SQIVND (reference sequence). This chain's CDR3 is CASSRIAGVNTGELFF. The CDR3 region has the DNA TGTGCCAGTAGCCGAATAGCGGGAGTAAACACCGGGGAGCTGTTTTTT.

This clone was observed once. The chain carries TRBV14 and TRBJ2-2; TRBD2 matches 12 bases. The germline gives CDR1 SGHDN, CDR2 FVKESK. The CDR3 runs to 17 residues. With V trimmed by 0 bases and J by 7 bases, 6 bases remained unmatched. The DNA for the CDR3 is TGTGCCAGCAGCCAAGAGAGACTAGCGGGAGTGGTCGGGGAGCTGTTTTTT. It translates to CASSQERLAGVVGELFF.

The V gene is TRBV20-1, the J gene TRBJ2-7; D unresolved. This CDR3 has 11 amino acids. CDR1 and CDR2 from the germline V gene are DFQATT and SNEGSKA (reference sequence). V shed 6 bases and J shed 6 bases, with 12 bases lying between them. CDR3 nucleotides: TGCAGTGCCGGGTCTTGGCGCGAGCAGTACTTC. Translating it yields CSAGSWREQYF.

The CDR3 loop reads CASSPISGQDVYGYTF. CDR3 nucleotide sequence: TGTGCCAGCAGCCCTATATCGGGACAGGACGTTTATGGCTACACCTTC. The V gene is TRBV3-1 (or the pseudogene TRBV3-2), the J gene TRBJ1-2; TRBD1 matches at 8 bases. Germline values: CDR1 LGHDT, CDR2 YNNKEL (reference sequence). Trimming cost V 4 bases and J 5 bases; bases outside gene matches: 12. The CDR3 contains 16 residues.

This sequence joins TRBV6-5 and TRBJ1-2; 12 nucleotides match TRBD1. CDR1 MNHEY and CDR2 SVGAGI come from the germline V gene. Trimming cost V 5 bases and J 4 bases; bases outside gene matches: 2. The CDR3 sequence is 14 residues long. The DNA of the CDR3 is TGTGCCAGCAGTAGGGACAGGGGGCTCTATGGCTACACCTTC. It encodes CASSRDRGLYGYTF.

The chain joins TRBV28 to TRBJ1-5; D call uncertain. V gave up 3 bases and J gave up 1 base, with 10 bases separating them. CDR3 size: 15 residues. The germline V gene encodes CDR1 MDHEN and CDR2 SYDVKM. This CDR3 is CASSLAPYSNQPQHF. Here the CDR3 DNA reads TGTGCCAGCAGTTTGGCCCCGTACAGCAATCAGCCCCAGCATTTT.

The chain's CDR3 is CASSPPGLLEYEQYF. The CDR3 nucleotides read TGTGCCAGCAGCCCACCGGGACTTCTCGAGTACGAGCAGTACTTC. V and J are TRBV28 and TRBJ2-7, with D perhaps TRBD2 (6 bases). Germline V lookup: CDR1 MDHEN, CDR2 SYDVKM. V shed 6 bases and J shed 4 bases, with 19 bases lying between them. The CDR3 covers 15 residues.

This clone was observed a handful of times. The chain is built from TRBV28 and TRBJ1-1; 7 bases are a match to TRBD1. The CDR3 is made up of 12 amino acids. Germline lookup yields CDR1 MDHEN and CDR2 SYDVKM. V trimming: 6 bases; J trimming: 7 bases; junction bases outside the gene matches: 5. The CDR3 region is CASSQDRREAFF. The CDR3 DNA follows: TGTGCCAGCAGCCAGGACAGGCGTGAAGCTTTCTTT.

The chain combines TRBV29-1 with TRBJ2-3; TRBD2 agrees at 11 bases. Trimming removed 2 bases from V and 4 bases from J; junction bases left unmatched: 8. The germline CDR1 and CDR2 sequences are SQVTM and ANQGSEA. The CDR3 is made up of 16 amino acids. The CDR3, as DNA: TGCAGCGTTGAACGAGGTCTAGCGGGAGGATCAGATACGCAGTATTTT. Protein sequence: CSVERGLAGGSDTQYF.

The genes are TRBV7-9 and TRBJ2-5; weak D call: TRBD1 (6 bases). The length of the CDR3 is 16 residues. CDR1 is SEHNR, CDR2 FQNEAQ, per germline (reference sequence). V was trimmed by 4 bases and J by 1 base, leaving 16 bases between them. CDR3 loop: CASSWGEQGLQETQYF. CDR3 DNA sequence: TGTGCCAGCAGCTGGGGCGAACAGGGTCTCCAAGAGACCCAGTACTTC.